The 9 T cell receptor beta chains reported below all come from one sample, sequenced in a study of T cell responses to AZD1222 COVID-19 vaccine. Only in-frame clones appear in the TCRdb table, and some are missing; sequencing was by immunoSEQ multiplex PCR. Here the sample spans 120,000 or so clones, 75% to 90% being singletons. This specimen was peripheral blood, taken on day 0 of MenACWY control vaccination. The receptors originated from an adult in good health.

To note about this clone: Other DNA sequences from this sample encode an identical CDR3 as well. This chain joins TRBV13 and TRBJ1-1; the D is unclear. Germline CDR1 reads PRHDT; CDR2 reads FYEKMQ (reference sequence). The CDR3 is 14 amino acids. V lost 1 base and J lost 5, with 11 bases in between. CDR3 residues: CASSLEGLGTEAFF. The CDR3 coding sequence is TGTGCCAGCAGCTTAGAAGGGCTAGGAACTGAAGCTTTCTTT.

This clone was seen just once. The chain employs TRBV25-1 and TRBJ2-5, with TRBD2 matching 8 bases. The CDR3 extends over 14 amino acids. Germline trimming cut 0 bases from V and 4 bases from J; bases unmatched to any gene: 1. CDR1 and CDR2 (germline): MGHDK, SYGVNS. DNA for the CDR3: TGTGCCAGCAGTGAATACGGGGGGGGAGAGACCCAGTACTTC. This encodes CASSEYGGGETQYF.

The chain carries TRBV2 and TRBJ2-5; D uncertain. The CDR3 spans 16 residues. CDR1 and CDR2 (germline): SNHLY, FYNNEI. V dropped 2 bases and J dropped 4 bases, with 17 bases sitting between them. The CDR3 nucleotides read TGTGCCAGCAGTGAATATGGGCCAGGTAACGGAGAGACCCAGTACTTC. This gives the protein CASSEYGPGNGETQYF.

The chain links TRBV29-1 to TRBJ1-1, with D uncertain. With 4 bases removed from V and 5 bases from J, the gap between germline ends came to 8 bases. Per germline, CDR1 SQVTM and CDR2 ANQGSEA. This CDR3 is 11 amino acids long. The CDR3 spells CSVVDRTEAFF. CDR3 sequence (DNA): TGCAGCGTTGTGGATAGAACTGAAGCTTTCTTT.

The V gene is TRBV19, the J gene TRBJ1-1; D call uncertain. The V end was cut by 5 bases, the J end by 2 bases, with 9 bases between. The germline gives CDR1 LNHDA, CDR2 SQIVND (reference sequence). CDR3 length equals 13 residues. The chain's CDR3 is CASSPRLNTEAFF. The CDR3 DNA reads TGTGCCAGTAGTCCCCGCCTTAACACTGAAGCTTTCTTT.

The CDR3 sequence: CASSLDRANEKLFF. DNA for the CDR3: TGCGCCAGCAGCCTGGACAGGGCTAATGAAAAACTGTTTTTT. V is TRBV5-1 and J is TRBJ1-4; 8 nucleotides line up with TRBD1. The CDR3 is 14 residues long. Germline trimming cut 4 bases from V and 3 bases from J; bases unmatched to any gene: 2. The germline V gene has CDR1 SGHRS and CDR2 YFSETQ.

The chain carries TRBV13 and TRBJ2-1; TRBD2 aligns across 9 bases. The CDR3 is made up of 15 amino acids. The J segment lost 8 bases and the V segment lost 5 bases, leaving 10 bases of the junction unmatched. CDR1 and CDR2 (germline): PRHDT, FYEKMQ (reference sequence). The CDR3 DNA reads TGTGCCAGCAGCCCGAGGGCGGGAGGGTGGTATGAGCAGTTCTTC. Its translation: CASSPRAGGWYEQFF.

A few counts support this clone. V usage is TRBV5-6 and J usage is TRBJ2-7; 7 bases are shared with TRBD1. Germline V gene sequence: CDR1 SGHDT, CDR2 YYEEEE. CDR3 length: 14 amino acids. Trimming cost V 2 bases and J 1 base; bases outside gene matches: 3. CDR3 amino acids: CASSFDRVSYEQYF. CDR3 nucleotide sequence: TGTGCCAGCAGCTTCGACAGGGTATCCTACGAGCAGTACTTC.

CDR3 sequence reads: CASSLGGTSGRETQYF. CDR3 in DNA: TGTGCCAGCAGCTTAGGTGGGACTAGCGGGAGGGAGACCCAGTACTTC. V and J are TRBV7-9 and TRBJ2-5; 15 positions match TRBD2. The CDR3 consists of 16 residues. The V segment lost 1 base and the J segment 5 bases; nucleotides outside the gene matches: 2. Germline CDR1 and CDR2: SEHNR and FQNEAQ (reference sequence).